This passage covers 32 T cell receptor beta chains from one sample sequenced in a study of identical twins. From the 5' RACE reads, TCRdb called clonotypes with MiXCR, one entry per CDR3 protein. The sample yields fewer than 900,000 distinct CDR3 sequences, roughly 20% seen once. This sample also appeared in a second study, on T cells expressing NK-cell markers.

The sample comprised PBMCs. These receptor sequences come from a woman aged 18-29 years in good health.

This clonotype occurred a few times. The chain is built from TRBV7-9 and TRBJ1-1; D is unresolved. Looked up from germline, CDR1 is SEHNR and CDR2 is FQNEAQ (reference sequence). The CDR3 totals 13 residues. The germline V and J ends were trimmed by 2 bases and 3 bases, with 7 bases remaining between them. The CDR3 is CASSLRRDTEAFF. The CDR3 DNA sequence: TGTGCCAGCAGCTTACGGCGGGACACTGAAGCTTTCTTT.

There are a few counts of this clonotype. V gene TRBV7-9 combines with J gene TRBJ2-7, with D hard to call. The CDR3 runs 17 residues. Per the germline V gene, CDR1 is SEHNR and CDR2 is FQNEAQ (reference sequence). The V gene lost 2 bases and the J gene lost 0 bases, with 17 bases spanning the gap. The CDR3 DNA reads as TGTGCCAGCAGCTTAATCTCCAGGTTCCTTAGCTCCTACGAGCAGTACTTC. It encodes CASSLISRFLSSYEQYF.

This clonotype was recorded at least ten times. The chain has TRBV29-1 and TRBJ2-3, with D maybe TRBD1 (5 bases). Germline-derived CDR1 and CDR2 are SQVTM and ANQGSEA. V shed 3 bases and J shed 2 bases, with 9 bases lying between them. This CDR3 has 13 amino acids. DNA for the CDR3: TGCAGCGTTGAGGGGCTGCACACAGATACGCAGTATTTT. It codes for CSVEGLHTDTQYF.

This clonotype came up a few times. This chain links TRBV12-3 or TRBV12-4 with TRBJ2-1; possibly TRBD1 or TRBD2 for D (5 bases each). There are 15 residues in the CDR3. V lost 5 bases, J lost 4 bases, and 15 bases lay in between. The CDR3 sequence is CASSQGPGVYNEQFF. The CDR3 region has the DNA TGTGCCAGCAGTCAGGGACCCGGTGTATACAATGAGCAGTTCTTC.

This clonotype was counted between two and nine times. J is TRBJ1-2 and V is TRBV7-2; 7 nucleotides agree with TRBD1. The V gene end was trimmed by 5 bases and the J gene end by 8 bases; junction bases not matched to a gene: 11. The CDR3 is 14 amino acids. The germline CDR1 and CDR2 sequences are SGHTA and FQGNSA. The DNA for the CDR3 is TGTGCCAGCAGCCGGACGAGGGGGCAGACCGGCTACACCTTC. It codes for CASSRTRGQTGYTF.

The chain has TRBV20-1 and TRBJ2-7; D uncertain. V was pared by 5 bases and J by 2 bases, with 10 bases between. The CDR3 runs 12 residues. The germline V gene has CDR1 DFQATT and CDR2 SNEGSKA (reference sequence). CDR3: CSALRDTYEQYF. CDR3 nucleotide sequence: TGCAGTGCTCTCCGAGACACCTACGAGCAGTACTTC.

This clonotype turned up a few times. Here the CDR3 DNA reads TGCAGTGCTAGAATGGGCCCGAACGAGCAGTACTTC. It encodes CSARMGPNEQYF. This sequence joins TRBV20-1 and TRBJ2-7, with D unresolved. The germline V gene encodes CDR1 DFQATT and CDR2 SNEGSKA (reference sequence). Trimming took 2 bases from V and 5 from J, leaving 10 bases between them. The CDR3 is 12 amino acids.

The genes are TRBV20-1 and TRBJ2-5, with no clear D. Germline CDR1 reads DFQATT; CDR2 reads SNEGSKA (reference sequence). The CDR3 spans 14 residues. Trimming cost V 1 base and J 2 bases, with 11 bases left between them. CDR3 sequence reads: CSARAPGWQETQYF. Here the CDR3 DNA reads TGCAGTGCTAGAGCTCCGGGTTGGCAAGAGACCCAGTACTTC.

The gene calls are TRBV13 and TRBJ2-1; D is uncertain. Germline V gives CDR1 PRHDT, CDR2 FYEKMQ (reference sequence). CDR3 length: 14 amino acids. V dropped 3 bases and J dropped 7 bases, with 13 bases sitting between them. In DNA, the CDR3 is TGTGCCAGCAGCTTCGTGCCTTTCGGGAATGAGCAGTTCTTC. This gives the protein CASSFVPFGNEQFF.

The J gene is TRBJ2-5, the V gene TRBV10-2, with D hard to call. Trimming took off 7 bases at V and 5 bases at J, with 8 bases between the two ends. This CDR3 comprises 11 residues. Germline CDR1 reads WSHSY; CDR2 reads SAAADI. CDR3 sequence (DNA): TGCGCCAGCACTATAGGGGAGACCCAGTACTTC. Its protein is CASTIGETQYF.

This sequence joins TRBV20-1 and TRBJ1-1; D unresolved. The CDR3 covers 12 residues. Trimming removed 7 bases at V and 3 bases at J, with 12 bases between. CDR1 and CDR2 (germline): DFQATT, SNEGSKA (reference sequence). CDR3: CSGQAGDTEAFF. The DNA for the CDR3 is TGCAGTGGCCAAGCCGGGGACACTGAAGCTTTCTTT.

This clonotype was counted a few times. The rearrangement links TRBV6-2 or TRBV6-3 to TRBJ2-7, with D perhaps matching TRBD1 or TRBD2 (5 bases each). V was shortened by 4 bases and J by 2 bases, with 12 bases between the two germline ends. Germline V gene lookup returns CDR1 MNHEY and CDR2 SVGEGT. The CDR3 consists of 14 residues. CDR3 residues: CASSSPGPTYEQYF. The CDR3 DNA is TGTGCCAGCAGTTCTCCGGGGCCCACCTACGAGCAGTACTTC.

This clonotype has more than one count but fewer than ten. This chain links TRBV29-1 with TRBJ2-3, with 9 bases aligning to TRBD2. V trimming: 3 bases; J trimming: 1 base; junction bases outside the gene matches: 5. The germline CDR1 and CDR2 sequences are SQVTM and ANQGSEA. The CDR3 extends over 15 amino acids. CDR3 coding DNA: TGCAGCGTTGACCCCGTAGCGGGAGGCACAGATACGCAGTATTTT. Translated: CSVDPVAGGTDTQYF.

This clonotype was picked up a small number of times. The CDR3 spells CASSQLNGGSDTQYF. CDR3 nucleotide sequence: TGTGCCAGCAGTCAGTTAAACGGGGGTTCGGATACGCAGTATTTT. J is TRBJ2-3 and V is TRBV12-3 or TRBV12-4, with D possibly being TRBD2 (6 bases). This CDR3 contains 15 residues. The V end was cut by 5 bases, the J end by 6 bases, with 18 bases between.

The genes are TRBV5-4 and TRBJ1-2; no firm D call. Trimming left V 0 bases short and J 8 bases short, with 11 bases between. The CDR3 is made up of 13 amino acids. The germline V gene has CDR1 SGHNT and CDR2 YYREEE (reference sequence). The CDR3: CASSLEPMGGYTF. The CDR3 bases are TGTGCCAGCAGCTTGGAACCGATGGGAGGCTACACCTTC.

The rearrangement links TRBV24-1 to TRBJ2-2; D perhaps matches TRBD2 (6 bases). The CDR3 spans 19 residues. V lost 5 bases to trimming and J lost 5 bases, with 26 bases between them. Germline CDR1 is KGHDR and CDR2 is SFDVKD. The CDR3, as DNA: TGTGCCACCAGTGCCGACCCGGGGAGGCGCGATGACGATACCGGGGAGCTGTTTTTT. It translates to CATSADPGRRDDDTGELFF.

This clonotype was found a few times. CDR3 sequence (DNA): TGTGCCAGCAGTTTTCAGGACAGTCCCGATGGCTACACCTTC. This gives the protein CASSFQDSPDGYTF. The V and J genes are TRBV12-3 or TRBV12-4 and TRBJ1-2, with D possibly being TRBD1 (6 bases). V was clipped by 3 bases and J by 6 bases, with 14 bases between them. CDR3 length equals 14 residues.

This clonotype was recorded a few times. The V gene is TRBV6-2 or TRBV6-3, the J gene TRBJ2-1; 9 bases are a match to TRBD1. With V trimmed by 6 bases and J by 13 bases, 7 bases remained unmatched. Germline CDR1 and CDR2: MNHEY and SVGEGT. The CDR3 runs 12 residues. CDR3 DNA: TGTGCCAGCAGACTGCCGGGACAGGGACAGTTCTTC. Translation: CASRLPGQGQFF.

The V call is TRBV6-1, the J call TRBJ2-1; D perhaps matches TRBD2 (5 bases). The V gene lost 7 bases and the J gene lost 3 bases, with 16 bases spanning the gap. The CDR3 length is 15 residues. Germline values: CDR1 MNHNS, CDR2 SASEGT. The CDR3 loop is CASNLERTVYNEQFF. DNA for the CDR3: TGTGCCAGCAACTTGGAGCGGACCGTCTACAATGAGCAGTTCTTC.

The chain couples TRBV11-2 to TRBJ1-6, with D possibly being TRBD1 (5 bases). Germline V CDR1 and CDR2: SGHAT, FQNNGV. This CDR3 has 14 residues. Deletions cut 2 bases from V and 9 bases from J, with 11 bases between. CDR3 coding DNA: TGTGCCAGCAGCTTACTCCCCAGGGCTTCACCCCTCCACTTT. As protein: CASSLLPRASPLHF.

The chain has TRBV20-1 and TRBJ1-2; tentative D call: TRBD1 (5 bases). Germline CDR1 reads DFQATT; CDR2 reads SNEGSKA (reference sequence). The CDR3 runs to 14 residues. V was trimmed by 3 bases and J by 8 bases, leaving 19 bases between them. The CDR3 sequence is CSAREAQERDGYTF. DNA of the CDR3: TGCAGTGCTAGGGAGGCACAGGAAAGGGACGGCTACACCTTC.

In this sample, this clonotype turned up a few times. This chain uses TRBV20-1 with TRBJ2-7; D gene uncertain. With 6 bases removed from V and 0 bases from J, the gap between germline ends came to 9 bases. The germline gives CDR1 DFQATT, CDR2 SNEGSKA (reference sequence). This CDR3 comprises 12 residues. This CDR3 reads CSAKGGSYEQYF. DNA of the CDR3: TGCAGTGCCAAGGGCGGCTCCTACGAGCAGTACTTC.

This clonotype was seen a few times. The chain links TRBV5-1 to TRBJ1-2; 7 positions match TRBD1. After removal of 3 bases from V and 6 bases from J, the junction contained 5 bases not matched to a gene. CDR3 length: 13 amino acids. Germline V gene lookup returns CDR1 SGHRS and CDR2 YFSETQ. In nucleotides, the CDR3 is TGCGCCAGCAGCTACACAGGGGATAATGGCTACACCTTC. Amino acid sequence: CASSYTGDNGYTF.

The V gene is TRBV29-1, the J gene TRBJ2-5, with 9 bases lining up with TRBD1. Germline assignment: CDR1 SQVTM and CDR2 ANQGSEA. The CDR3 has 15 amino acids. Germline trimming cut 5 bases from V and 1 base from J; bases unmatched to any gene: 8. CDR3: CSVPPWTGAQETQYF. The CDR3 DNA is TGCAGCGTTCCCCCATGGACAGGGGCCCAAGAGACCCAGTACTTC.

The chain links TRBV5-1 to TRBJ2-5; D is ambiguous. CDR1 SGHRS and CDR2 YFSETQ come from the germline V gene. Trimming took off 1 base at V and 1 base at J, with 8 bases between the two ends. The CDR3 contains 14 residues. The CDR3 is CASSLQNVQETQYF. The DNA of the CDR3 is TGCGCCAGCAGCTTGCAGAACGTCCAAGAGACCCAGTACTTC.

The V call is TRBV12-3 or TRBV12-4, the J call TRBJ2-7; no firm D call. CDR3 length: 12 residues. Trimming shortened V by 6 bases and J by 3 bases, and 9 bases separated the two germline ends. The CDR3 region is CASSTQVYEQYF. CDR3 DNA: TGTGCCAGCAGCACCCAAGTCTACGAGCAGTACTTC.

The V call is TRBV12-3 or TRBV12-4, the J call TRBJ2-3; D ambiguous. With 3 bases removed from V and 4 bases from J, the gap between germline ends came to 14 bases. This CDR3 region has 15 residues. DNA of the CDR3: TGTGCCAGCAGTTTCCCCGTCGGGTCGGCAGATACGCAGTATTTT. It translates to CASSFPVGSADTQYF.

There are a few counts of this clonotype. This chain connects TRBV7-2 to TRBJ2-5; TRBD2 aligns across 10 bases. The germline CDR1 and CDR2 sequences are SGHTA and FQGNSA. The CDR3 runs to 14 residues. V lost 4 bases and J lost 4; bases outside the gene matches: 3. For the CDR3, the DNA is TGTGCCAGCAGCTCAAGGACTAGCGGAGAGACCCAGTACTTC. Its translation is CASSSRTSGETQYF.

This chain uses TRBV6-1 with TRBJ1-2, with 7 bases fitting TRBD1. The CDR3 contains 16 residues. The trim removed 6 bases at V and 6 bases at J, leaving 16 bases unmatched. In germline, CDR1 is MNHNS, CDR2 SASEGT. CDR3 DNA: TGTGCCAGCAGGGGCCCCCTGACAGGGCAGGGAAATGGCTACACCTTC. This sequence encodes CASRGPLTGQGNGYTF.

The chain uses TRBV6-2 or TRBV6-3 and TRBJ2-7, with D possibly being TRBD2 (5 bases). V lost 5 bases, J lost 7 bases, and 21 bases lay in between. Germline CDR1 MNHEY, CDR2 SVGEGT. CDR3 length equals 15 residues. The CDR3 coding sequence is TGTGCCAGCAGTCAGAAATCGGGCCTAACGGGGGAGCAGTACTTC. Translating gives CASSQKSGLTGEQYF.

There are a few counts of this clonotype. This chain links TRBV20-1 with TRBJ1-1; 7 bases align to TRBD1. CDR1 and CDR2 from the germline V gene are DFQATT and SNEGSKA (reference sequence). The CDR3 has 14 residues. The J segment lost 5 bases and the V segment lost 3 bases, leaving 9 bases of the junction unmatched. The chain's CDR3 is CSARGRGRGTEAFF. CDR3 sequence (DNA): TGCAGTGCTAGGGGAAGGGGGCGGGGGACTGAAGCTTTCTTT.

The chain couples TRBV10-3 to TRBJ2-3; TRBD2 agrees at 12 bases. Germline V gene data show CDR1 as ENHRY and CDR2 as SYGVKD. CDR3 size: 16 residues. V trimming: 5 bases; J trimming: 2 bases; junction bases outside the gene matches: 5. In DNA, the CDR3 is TGTGCCATCAGTCGCACTAGCGGGAGGTTCACAGATACGCAGTATTTT. It codes for CAISRTSGRFTDTQYF.